The T cell receptor (beta chain) described here comes from a study of CD8+CD57+ T cells in acquired aplastic anemia. Overall study results and limits: Patients and controls shared just under 30 CD8+ CDR3 sequences.

The V and J ends lost 6 bases and 8 bases respectively, with 5 bases between them. The length of the CDR3 is 11 residues. The V gene's germline CDR1 is SGHTA and CDR2 FQGNSA. TCR beta VDJ and CDR3 profiling used genomic DNA as template. A single record per CDR3 protein comes from TCRdb applying MiXCR to the reads. The sample comprises roughly 170,000 distinct CDR3 sequences, about 60% of which are singletons, and less than 55% rests with the top ten. Remarks on this clonotype: Its specificity is unknown.

The chain is built from TRBV7-2 and TRBJ1-6; D ambiguous. The source of this sequence is a human donor in good health. Sequenced material: sorted CD4+, CD8+, or CD8+CD57+ T cells (not recorded which) from PBMCs. The CDR3 spells CASSSYSPLHF. The CDR3, as DNA: TGTGCCAGCAGTTCTTATTCACCCCTCCACTTT.